Here is one T cell receptor (beta chain) with its context. Its cognate antigen has yet to be identified. Per-base qualities were not stored, and no clone one base away is much larger. Whole blood was collected in K2EDTA tubes by collaborating institutions according to the institutions' own protocols. Collaborator samples were shipped for TCRbeta analysis as frozen whole blood, isolated PBMCs, or DNA extracted from either sample type. TCRbeta CDR3 regions were amplified from genomic DNA by means of the immunoSEQ Assay, a bias-controlled multiplex PCR. Per the original workflow: Within the assay, amplification of reference gene primers was used to estimate how many nucleated cells each sample contained. To quantify the absolute abundance of each unique TCRbeta CDR3 rearrangement, sequence reads were collapsed and filtered. For each sample, productive Simpson clonality was calculated as the square root of Simpson's diversity index over productive rearrangements. TCRdb carries this immuneACCESS record with in-frame sequences only. Its versions omit some clonotypes, under half of them owing to an unresolved V gene in the studies checked, with the rest unexplained. V and J calls and clone size come straight from that table; D and trimming were deduced from the DNA. The sample data list about 98,000 clones, and 70% to 90% of these were observed just once. The ten most abundant clones make up approximately 4.9% of the sample.

This entry comes from a study of blood T cell repertoires in COVID-19 (dated by TCRdb to 2020 to 2022). As for the study more broadly: Samples from collaborators originated in the United States, Italy and Spain and spanned both the acute and convalescent phases of COVID-19. The prospective study material was composed of cDNA or gDNA derived from T cells, B-cell-depleted T cells, or PBMCs. Nearly every sample came with metadata listing a de-identified subject ID, COVID-19 status, age in years and sex. Samples came from the ongoing ImmuneRACE study (first 160 participants) plus 1,254 subjects from 6 global collaborators. The repertoires were released in a freely available public database intended as a resource for research on the immune response to SARS-CoV-2. Deeply sampled blood TCRbeta repertoires from subjects exposed to, actively infected with, or recovered from COVID-19 were included in the dataset. HLA class I and class II types, where available, came from metadata supplied by the sample provider rather than from assay-based typing.

Broad study findings and their caveats: The quantity of clinical and demographic metadata differed by source and by participant and was supplied without curation.

The germline V gene provides CDR1 SGDLS and CDR2 YYNGEE. The cysteine opens and the phenylalanine closes a CDR3 of 15 amino acids. Only the CDR3 part of the read is kept: 45 bases, read in frame from the first base. V and J are truncated by 2 bases and 4 bases respectively, leaving an intervening sequence of 13 bases. The sequence was obtained from a man between 65 and 85 years old with acute or convalescent COVID-19. This receptor chain uses TRBV9 and TRBJ2-1; the D gene is perhaps TRBD2, on 6 matching bases. Sequencing was done on a sample of peripheral blood. The nucleotides read TGTGCCAGCAGCGTGGAGGGACTTCCTTACAATGAGCAGTTCTTC. It translates as CASSVEGLPYNEQFF.